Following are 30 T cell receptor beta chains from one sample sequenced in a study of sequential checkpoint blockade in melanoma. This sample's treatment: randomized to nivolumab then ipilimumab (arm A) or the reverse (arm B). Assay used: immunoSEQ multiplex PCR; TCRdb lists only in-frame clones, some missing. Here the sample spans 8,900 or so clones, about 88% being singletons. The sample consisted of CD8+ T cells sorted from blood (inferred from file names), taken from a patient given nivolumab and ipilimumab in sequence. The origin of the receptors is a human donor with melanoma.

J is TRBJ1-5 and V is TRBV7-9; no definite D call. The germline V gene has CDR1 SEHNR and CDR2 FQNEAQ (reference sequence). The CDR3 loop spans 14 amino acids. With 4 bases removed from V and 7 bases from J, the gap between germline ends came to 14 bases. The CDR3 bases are TGTGCCAGCAGCTCGAACATCGGAGTCCAGCCCCAGCATTTT. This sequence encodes CASSSNIGVQPQHF.

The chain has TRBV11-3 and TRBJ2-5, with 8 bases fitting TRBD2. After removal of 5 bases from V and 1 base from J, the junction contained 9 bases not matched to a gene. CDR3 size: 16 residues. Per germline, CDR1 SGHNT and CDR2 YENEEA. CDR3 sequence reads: CASSPGGGASQETQYF. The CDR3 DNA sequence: TGTGCCAGCAGCCCCGGGGGGGGTGCCAGCCAAGAGACCCAGTACTTC.

CDR3 in amino acids: CAWSPTGSQPQHF. The CDR3 DNA reads as TGTGCCTGGAGCCCGACAGGGAGTCAGCCCCAGCATTTT. The chain recombines TRBV30 with TRBJ1-5; 7 nucleotides line up with TRBD1. Trimming removed 3 bases from V and 6 bases from J; junction bases left unmatched: 5. This CDR3 comprises 13 residues. CDR1 GTSNPN and CDR2 SVGIG come from the germline V gene (reference sequence).

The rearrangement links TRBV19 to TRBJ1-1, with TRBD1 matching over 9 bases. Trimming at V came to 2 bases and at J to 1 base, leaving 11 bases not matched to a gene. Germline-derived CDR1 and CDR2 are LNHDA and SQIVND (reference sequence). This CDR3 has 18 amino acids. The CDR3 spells CASSINDRGYKENTEAFF. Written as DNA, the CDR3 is TGTGCCAGTAGTATAAACGACAGGGGGTACAAGGAGAACACTGAAGCTTTCTTT.

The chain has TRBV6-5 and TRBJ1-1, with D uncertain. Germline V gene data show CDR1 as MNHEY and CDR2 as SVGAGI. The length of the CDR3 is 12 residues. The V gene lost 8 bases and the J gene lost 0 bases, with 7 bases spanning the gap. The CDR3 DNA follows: TGTGCCAGCGGCTCCATGAACACTGAAGCTTTCTTT. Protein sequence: CASGSMNTEAFF.

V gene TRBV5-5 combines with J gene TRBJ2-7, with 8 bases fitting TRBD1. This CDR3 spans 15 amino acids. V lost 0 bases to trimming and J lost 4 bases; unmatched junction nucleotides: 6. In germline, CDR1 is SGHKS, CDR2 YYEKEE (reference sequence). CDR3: CASSLDIGQGYEQYF. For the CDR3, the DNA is TGTGCCAGCAGCTTGGATATCGGACAGGGTTACGAGCAGTACTTC.

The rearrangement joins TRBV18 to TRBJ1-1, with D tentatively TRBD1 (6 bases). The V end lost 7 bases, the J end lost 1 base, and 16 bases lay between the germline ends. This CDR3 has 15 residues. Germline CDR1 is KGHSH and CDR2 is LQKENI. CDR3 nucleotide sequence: TGTGCCAGCTTAGTGGCCGGGACAACGAACACTGAAGCTTTCTTT. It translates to CASLVAGTTNTEAFF.

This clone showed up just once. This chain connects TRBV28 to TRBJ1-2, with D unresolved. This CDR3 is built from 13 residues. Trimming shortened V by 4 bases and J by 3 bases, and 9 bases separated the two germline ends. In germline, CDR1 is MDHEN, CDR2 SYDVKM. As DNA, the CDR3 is TGTGCCAGCAGTTCCTGGGGAGACTATGGCTACACCTTC. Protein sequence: CASSSWGDYGYTF.

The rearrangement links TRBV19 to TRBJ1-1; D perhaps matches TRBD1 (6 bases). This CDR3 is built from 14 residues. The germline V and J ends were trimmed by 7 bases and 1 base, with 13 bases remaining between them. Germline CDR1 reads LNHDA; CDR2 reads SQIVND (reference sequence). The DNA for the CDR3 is TGTGCCAGTACCCCGTCCAGGGGGAACACTGAAGCTTTCTTT. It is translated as CASTPSRGNTEAFF.

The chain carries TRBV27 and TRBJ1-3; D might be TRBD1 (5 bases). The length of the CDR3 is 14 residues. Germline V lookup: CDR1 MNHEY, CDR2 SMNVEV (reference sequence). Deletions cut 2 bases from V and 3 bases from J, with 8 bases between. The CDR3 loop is CASSLGAIGNTIYF. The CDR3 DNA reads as TGTGCCAGCAGTTTAGGGGCTATTGGAAACACCATATATTTT.

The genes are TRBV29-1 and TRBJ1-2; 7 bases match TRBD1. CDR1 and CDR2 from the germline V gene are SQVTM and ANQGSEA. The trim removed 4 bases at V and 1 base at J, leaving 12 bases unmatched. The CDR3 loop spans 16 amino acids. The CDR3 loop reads CSVGFRGDLHNYGYTF. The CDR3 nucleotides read TGCAGCGTTGGTTTCAGGGGGGACTTACATAACTATGGCTACACCTTC. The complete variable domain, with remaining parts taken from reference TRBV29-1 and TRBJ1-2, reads SAVISQKPSRDICQRGTSLTIQCQVDSQVTMMFWYRQQPGQSLTLIATANQGSEATYESGFVIDKFPISRPNLTFSTLTVSNMSPEDSSIYLCSVGFRGDLHNYGYTFGSGTRLTVV.

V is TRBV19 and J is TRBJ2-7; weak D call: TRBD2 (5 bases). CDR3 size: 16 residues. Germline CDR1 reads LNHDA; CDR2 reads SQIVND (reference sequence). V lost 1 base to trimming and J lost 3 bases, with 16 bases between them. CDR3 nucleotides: TGTGCCAGTAGTATAGGGGAGAGCAGAGCCCTCTACGAGCAGTACTTC. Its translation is CASSIGESRALYEQYF.

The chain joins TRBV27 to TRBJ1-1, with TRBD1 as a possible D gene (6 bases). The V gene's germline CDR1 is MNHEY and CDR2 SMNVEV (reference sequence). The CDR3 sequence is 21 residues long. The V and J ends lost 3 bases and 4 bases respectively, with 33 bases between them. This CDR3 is CASSFLGGQGTSAGESTEAFF. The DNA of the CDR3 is TGTGCCAGCAGTTTTCTAGGGGGACAAGGGACATCAGCCGGGGAAAGCACTGAAGCTTTCTTT.

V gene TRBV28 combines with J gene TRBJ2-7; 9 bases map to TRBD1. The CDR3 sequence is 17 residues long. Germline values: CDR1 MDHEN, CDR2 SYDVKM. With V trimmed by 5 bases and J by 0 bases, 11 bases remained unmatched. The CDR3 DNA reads TGTGCCAGCAGTATGGACAGGGGATCCCCCTCCTCCTACGAGCAGTACTTC. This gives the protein CASSMDRGSPSSYEQYF.

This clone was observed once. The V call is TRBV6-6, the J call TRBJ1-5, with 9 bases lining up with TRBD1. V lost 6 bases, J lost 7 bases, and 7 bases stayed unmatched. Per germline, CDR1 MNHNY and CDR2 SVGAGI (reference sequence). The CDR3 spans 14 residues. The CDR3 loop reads CASRYTGGGQPQHF. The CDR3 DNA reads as TGTGCCAGCAGATATACAGGGGGCGGGCAGCCCCAGCATTTT.

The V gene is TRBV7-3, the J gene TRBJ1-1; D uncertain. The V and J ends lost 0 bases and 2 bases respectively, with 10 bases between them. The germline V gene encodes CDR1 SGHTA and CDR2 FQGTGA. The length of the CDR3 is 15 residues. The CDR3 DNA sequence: TGTGCCAGCAGCTTAACACGGAGGAGTAACACTGAAGCTTTCTTT. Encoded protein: CASSLTRRSNTEAFF.

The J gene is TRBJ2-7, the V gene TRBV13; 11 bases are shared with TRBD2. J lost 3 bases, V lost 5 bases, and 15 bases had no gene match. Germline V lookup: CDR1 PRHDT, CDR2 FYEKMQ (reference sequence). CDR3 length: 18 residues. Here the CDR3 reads CASSKRGSGRAGFYEQYF. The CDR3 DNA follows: TGTGCCAGCAGCAAAAGAGGTAGCGGGAGGGCCGGCTTCTACGAGCAGTACTTC. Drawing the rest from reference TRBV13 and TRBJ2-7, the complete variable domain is AAGVIQSPRHLIKEKRETATLKCYPIPRHDTVYWYQQGPGQDPQFLISFYEKMQSDKGSIPDRFSAQQFSDYHSELNMSSLELGDSALYFCASSKRGSGRAGFYEQYFGPGTRLTVT.

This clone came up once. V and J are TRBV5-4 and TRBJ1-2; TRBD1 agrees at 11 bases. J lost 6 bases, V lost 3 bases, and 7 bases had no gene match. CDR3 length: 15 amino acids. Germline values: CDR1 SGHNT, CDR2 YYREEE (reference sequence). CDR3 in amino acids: CASSYIGQGANGYTF. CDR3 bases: TGTGCCAGCAGCTACATCGGACAGGGGGCCAATGGCTACACCTTC.

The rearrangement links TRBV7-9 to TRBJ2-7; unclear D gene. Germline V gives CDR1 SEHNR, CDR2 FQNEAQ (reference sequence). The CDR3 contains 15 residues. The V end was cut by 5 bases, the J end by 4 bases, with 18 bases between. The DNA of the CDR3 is TGTGCCAGCAGCCATCCTCGACACGCTTTTTACGAGCAGTACTTC. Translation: CASSHPRHAFYEQYF.

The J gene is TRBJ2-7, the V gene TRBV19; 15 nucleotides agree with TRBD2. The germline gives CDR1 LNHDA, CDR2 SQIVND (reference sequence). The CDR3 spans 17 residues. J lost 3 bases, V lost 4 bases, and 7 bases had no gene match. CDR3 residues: CASSTDGTSGRFYEQYF. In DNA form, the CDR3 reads TGTGCCAGTAGTACCGACGGGACTAGCGGGAGGTTCTACGAGCAGTACTTC.

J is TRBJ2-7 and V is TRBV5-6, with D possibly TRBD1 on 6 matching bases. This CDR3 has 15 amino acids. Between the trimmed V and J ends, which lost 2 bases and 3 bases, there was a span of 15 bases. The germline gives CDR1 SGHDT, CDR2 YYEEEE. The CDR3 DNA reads TGTGCCAGCAGCTTCCAGGGGATCAGAAGCTACGAGCAGTACTTC. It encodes CASSFQGIRSYEQYF.

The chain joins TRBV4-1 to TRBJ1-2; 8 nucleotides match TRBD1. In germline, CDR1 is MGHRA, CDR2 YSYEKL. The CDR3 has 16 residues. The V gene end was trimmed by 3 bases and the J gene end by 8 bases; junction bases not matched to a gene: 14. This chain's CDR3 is CASSQGPGGTGNGYTF. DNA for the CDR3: TGCGCCAGCAGCCAGGGCCCCGGGGGGACAGGTAACGGCTACACCTTC.

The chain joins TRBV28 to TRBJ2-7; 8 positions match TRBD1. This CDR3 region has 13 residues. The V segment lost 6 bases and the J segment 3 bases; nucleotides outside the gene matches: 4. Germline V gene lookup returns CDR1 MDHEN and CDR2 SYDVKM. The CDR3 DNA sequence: TGTGCCAGCAGCACCGGGACAGGCTACGAGCAGTACTTC. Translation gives CASSTGTGYEQYF.

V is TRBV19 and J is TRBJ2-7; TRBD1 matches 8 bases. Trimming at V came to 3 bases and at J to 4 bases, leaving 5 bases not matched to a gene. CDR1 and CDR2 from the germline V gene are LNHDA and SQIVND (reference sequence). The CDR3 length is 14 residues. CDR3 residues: CASSISGTGYEQYF. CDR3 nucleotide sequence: TGTGCCAGTAGTATTTCCGGGACAGGTTACGAGCAGTACTTC.

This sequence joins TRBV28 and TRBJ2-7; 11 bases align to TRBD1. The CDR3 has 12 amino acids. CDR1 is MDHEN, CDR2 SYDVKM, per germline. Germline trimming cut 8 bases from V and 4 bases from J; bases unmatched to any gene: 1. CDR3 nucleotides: TGTGCCAGCGGGGACAGGGGGTACGAGCAGTACTTC. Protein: CASGDRGYEQYF.

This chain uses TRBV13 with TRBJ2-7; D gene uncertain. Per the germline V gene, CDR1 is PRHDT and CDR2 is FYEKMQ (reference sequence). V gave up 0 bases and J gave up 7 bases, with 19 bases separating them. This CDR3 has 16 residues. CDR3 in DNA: TGTGCCAGCAGCTTAGGCCTTTGGCAGGTGTTTACAGAGCAGTACTTC. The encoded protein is CASSLGLWQVFTEQYF.

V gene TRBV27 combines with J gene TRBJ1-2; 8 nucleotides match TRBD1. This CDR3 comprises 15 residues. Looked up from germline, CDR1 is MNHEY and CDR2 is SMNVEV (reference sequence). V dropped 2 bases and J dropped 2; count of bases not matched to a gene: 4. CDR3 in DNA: TGTGCCAGCAGTTTAGACCGACAGGGGAACTATGGCTACACCTTC. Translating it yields CASSLDRQGNYGYTF.

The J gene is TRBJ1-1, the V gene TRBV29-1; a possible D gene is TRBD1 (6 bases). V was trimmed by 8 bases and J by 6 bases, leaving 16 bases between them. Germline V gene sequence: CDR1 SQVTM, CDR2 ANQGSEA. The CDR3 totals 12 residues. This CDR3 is CSCPGGQAEAFF. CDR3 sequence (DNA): TGCAGCTGCCCCGGGGGGCAGGCTGAAGCTTTCTTT. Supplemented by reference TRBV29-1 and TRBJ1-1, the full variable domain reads SAVISQKPSRDICQRGTSLTIQCQVDSQVTMMFWYRQQPGQSLTLIATANQGSEATYESGFVIDKFPISRPNLTFSTLTVSNMSPEDSSIYLCSCPGGQAEAFFGQGTRLTVV.

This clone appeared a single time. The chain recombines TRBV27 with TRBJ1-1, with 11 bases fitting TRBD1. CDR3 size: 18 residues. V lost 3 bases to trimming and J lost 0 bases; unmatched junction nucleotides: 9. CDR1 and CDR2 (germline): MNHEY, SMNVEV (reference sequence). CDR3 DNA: TGTGCCAGCAGTTTCCCCTCCCGGGACAGGGGGGTGAACACTGAAGCTTTCTTT. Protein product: CASSFPSRDRGVNTEAFF.

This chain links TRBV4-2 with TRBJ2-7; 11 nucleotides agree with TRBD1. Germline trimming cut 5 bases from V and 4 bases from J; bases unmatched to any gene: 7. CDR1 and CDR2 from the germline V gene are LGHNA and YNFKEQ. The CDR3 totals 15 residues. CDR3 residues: CASSLGGTGGYEQYV. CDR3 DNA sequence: TGTGCCAGCAGCTTGGGTGGGACAGGGGGATACGAGCAGTACGTC.